This T cell receptor (beta chain) was identified in a study of CD8 T cells in Susac syndrome (dated by TCRdb to between 2018 and 2020). The study in broad terms: Whether CD8+ T cell activation and differentiation in Susac syndrome was antigen driven was tested using repertoire sequencing. CD8+ T cell repertoire clonality was compared between about a dozen healthy donors, approximately 14 Susac syndrome patients and approximately 16 multiple sclerosis patients. Results and caveats for the whole study, not just this receptor: The TCR sequencing and HLA analysis was acknowledged to have included a relatively small number of individuals.

This clonotype was observed a few times. No cognate antigen has been identified for it. Per-nucleotide qualities are absent, and no much larger clonotype sits a single base away. Including cysteine and phenylalanine, the CDR3 has 12 amino acids. Solely the CDR3 DNA is kept, with 36 bases framed from the first base. The trim is 3 bases for V and 4 bases for J, with a gap of 3 bases between the germline ends. CDR1 and CDR2 are read off the germline V gene as SGHVS and FQNEAQ. High-throughput TCR beta sequencing profiled peripheral blood CD8+ and CD4+ T cells from healthy donors, Susac syndrome patients and multiple sclerosis patients. The multiple sclerosis controls were treatment-naive patients whose relapsing-remitting disease, either stable or active, fulfilled the revised McDonald criteria. Bulk CD8+ and CD4+ T cells were purified by magnetic negative isolation, whereas CD8+ TEMRA cells were enriched by FACS. Blood was collected in EDTA tubes and processed within 24 hours, with PBMCs isolated through density gradient centrifugation. PBMCs intended for TCR sequencing were cryopreserved in liquid nitrogen and were subsequently thawed in a 37 degrees C water bath. A purity of at least 90% was achieved for sorted or isolated CD4+, CD8+ and CD8+ TEMRA cells.

RNA was extracted using the RNeasy kit, and roughly 0.5 to 1 ug of the RNA was reverse transcribed with random hexamers. The immunoSEQ multiplex PCR assay, covering 54 Vbeta and 13 Jbeta segments, was used to amplify TCR beta CDR3 regions. PCR amplification bias was corrected by using a synthetic template baseline for primer optimization and computational correction. The original methods were these. Reads were annotated to V, D and J genes according to IMGT and were analyzed with immunoSEQ Analyzer, with only productive sequences retained. Clonality was computed as one minus Shannon entropy normalized by log2 of the number of productive unique sequences. For each patient and control, public and private clones were evaluated among the 100 most prevalent clones. Clones were defined as Susac-specific when absent from the healthy and MS cohorts, from approximately 1,100 published viral clones and from other ImmuneACCESS disease sequences. Using fastp at Q25 and MiXCR, TCRdb reprocessed the public reads and kept productive beta chains. Each entry is one CDR3 protein sequence, shown with its most common DNA and genes. These V and J calls are TCRdb output, not the study's own analysis. This sample comprises around 70,000 distinct CDR3 sequences, roughly 94% of them detected only once. The biggest ten clones account for about 0.6% of the sample.

Source material: CD8+ T cells from PBMCs. This TCR came from a human donor with multiple sclerosis. The rearranged segments are TRBV7-8 and TRBJ2-2; the D gene identity is not certain. This receptor carries the CDR3 CASSFFTGELFF. The bases are TGTGCCAGCAGCTTCTTCACCGGGGAGCTGTTTTTT.